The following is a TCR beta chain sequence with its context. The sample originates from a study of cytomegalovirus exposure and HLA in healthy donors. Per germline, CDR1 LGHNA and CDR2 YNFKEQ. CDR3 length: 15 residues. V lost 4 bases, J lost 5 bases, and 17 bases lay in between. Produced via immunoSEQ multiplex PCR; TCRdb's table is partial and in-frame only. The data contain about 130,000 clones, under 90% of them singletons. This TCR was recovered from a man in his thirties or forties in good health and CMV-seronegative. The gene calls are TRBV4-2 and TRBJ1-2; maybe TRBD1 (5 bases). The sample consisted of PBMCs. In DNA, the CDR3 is TGTGCCAGCAGCCGGGAGGGCTGGGGGGGGTATGGCTACACCTTC. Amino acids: CASSREGWGGYGYTF.